A selection of T cell receptor beta chains follows, all from one sample in a study of blood T cell repertoires in COVID-19. Assay: immunoSEQ multiplex PCR; the TCRdb copy retains only in-frame clones and omits some. In the table there are around 130,000 clones, about 90% of which are singletons. Sample: peripheral blood. The receptors originated from a man aged 55 to 70 with active or convalescent COVID-19. Both conserved end residues are part of each CDR3. D genes are given only for firm matches. Clone size is not always given. Where it is, it says once, few, many or a class for expanded clones.

d_gene: TRBD2; abundance: .; len: 15; j_gene: TRBJ2-3; v_gene: TRBV18; CDR3aa: CASSPLASGADTQYF; CDR3nt: TGTGCCAGCTCACCATTGGCTAGCGGGGCAGATACGCAGTATTTT
d_gene: TRBD1; abundance: .; len: 14; j_gene: TRBJ1-2; v_gene: TRBV28; CDR3aa: CASSSTGGGYGYTF; CDR3nt: TGTGCCAGCAGTTCCACAGGGGGCGGCTATGGCTACACCTTC
d_gene: .; abundance: once; len: 13; j_gene: TRBJ2-7; v_gene: TRBV6-5; CDR3aa: CASTRDTFYEQYF; CDR3nt: TGTGCCAGCACTCGGGACACCTTCTACGAGCAGTACTTC
d_gene: .; abundance: .; len: 16; j_gene: TRBJ1-5; v_gene: TRBV6-1; CDR3aa: CASSENPTVRSQPQHF; CDR3nt: TGTGCCAGCAGTGAAAACCCGACAGTAAGGAGTCAGCCCCAGCATTTT
d_gene: TRBD1; abundance: .; len: 15; j_gene: TRBJ2-7; v_gene: TRBV9; CDR3aa: CASSVAPGQAYEQYF; CDR3nt: TGTGCCAGCAGCGTAGCACCCGGACAGGCCTACGAGCAGTACTTC
d_gene: .; abundance: .; len: 14; j_gene: TRBJ1-2; v_gene: TRBV7-9; CDR3aa: CASSLEVGGYGYTF; CDR3nt: TGTGCCAGCAGCTTAGAAGTAGGGGGCTATGGCTACACCTTC
d_gene: .; abundance: .; len: 14; j_gene: TRBJ1-6; v_gene: TRBV28; CDR3aa: CASSLGQGGSPLHF; CDR3nt: TGTGCCAGCAGTTTGGGTCAGGGTGGCTCACCCCTCCACTTT
d_gene: TRBD1; abundance: once; len: 11; j_gene: TRBJ2-1; v_gene: TRBV5-1; CDR3aa: CASSSGTGKFF; CDR3nt: TGCGCCAGCAGCTCGGGGACAGGGAAGTTCTTC
d_gene: .; abundance: .; len: 15; j_gene: TRBJ2-1; v_gene: TRBV5-1; CDR3aa: CASSLYKGTYNEQFF; CDR3nt: TGCGCCAGCAGCTTGTATAAGGGGACCTACAATGAGCAGTTCTTC
d_gene: TRBD1; abundance: .; len: 14; j_gene: TRBJ2-3; v_gene: TRBV7-9; CDR3aa: CASSLTGGMDTQYF; CDR3nt: TGTGCCAGCAGCCTGACAGGGGGTATGGATACGCAGTATTTT
d_gene: TRBD2; abundance: .; len: 15; j_gene: TRBJ2-7; v_gene: TRBV2; CDR3aa: CASSAGLAGWNEQYF; CDR3nt: TGTGCCAGCAGCGCGGGACTAGCGGGATGGAACGAGCAGTACTTC
d_gene: TRBD1; abundance: .; len: 16; j_gene: TRBJ1-5; v_gene: TRBV28; CDR3aa: CASSLQRQGSNQPQHF; CDR3nt: TGTGCCAGCAGTTTACAGAGACAGGGTAGCAATCAGCCCCAGCATTTT
d_gene: TRBD1; abundance: .; len: 16; j_gene: TRBJ1-4; v_gene: TRBV4-1; CDR3aa: CASSQASGQGVEKLFF; CDR3nt: TGCGCCAGCAGCCAGGCATCTGGGCAGGGGGTGGAAAAACTGTTTTTT
d_gene: .; abundance: .; len: 16; j_gene: TRBJ1-2; v_gene: TRBV19; CDR3aa: CASRRGQTFSNYGYTF; CDR3nt: TGTGCCAGTAGACGGGGACAAACTTTCTCTAACTATGGCTACACCTTC
d_gene: .; abundance: .; len: 16; j_gene: TRBJ1-1; v_gene: TRBV14; CDR3aa: CASSQGGWTVNTEAFF; CDR3nt: TGTGCCAGCAGCCAAGGAGGGTGGACAGTGAACACTGAAGCTTTCTTT
d_gene: TRBD2; abundance: once; len: 15; j_gene: TRBJ2-1; v_gene: TRBV3-1/TRBV3-2; CDR3aa: CASSGSGRGRGEQFF; CDR3nt: TGTGCCAGCAGCGGTAGCGGGAGAGGTCGGGGTGAGCAGTTCTTC
d_gene: TRBD1; abundance: .; len: 15; j_gene: TRBJ1-4; v_gene: TRBV2; CDR3aa: CASRRDRATNEKLFF; CDR3nt: TGTGCCAGCAGGCGCGACAGGGCAACTAATGAAAAACTGTTTTTT
d_gene: TRBD2; abundance: .; len: 14; j_gene: TRBJ2-1; v_gene: TRBV29-1; CDR3aa: CSGAGTTRVNEQFF; CDR3nt: TGCAGCGGGGCCGGGACTACCCGAGTTAATGAGCAGTTCTTC
d_gene: TRBD2; abundance: .; len: 12; j_gene: TRBJ2-7; v_gene: TRBV6-6; CDR3aa: CASGGSQYEQYF; CDR3nt: TGTGCCAGCGGCGGGAGCCAGTACGAGCAGTACTTC
d_gene: TRBD2; abundance: .; len: 14; j_gene: TRBJ2-7; v_gene: TRBV2; CDR3aa: CASRRTGLGYEQYF; CDR3nt: TGTGCCAGCAGGAGGACGGGACTAGGCTACGAGCAGTACTTC
d_gene: .; abundance: .; len: 14; j_gene: TRBJ1-6; v_gene: TRBV9; CDR3aa: CASPGGNYNSPLHF; CDR3nt: TGTGCCAGTCCCGGGGGGAACTATAATTCACCCCTCCACTTT
d_gene: TRBD2; abundance: .; len: 14; j_gene: TRBJ2-3; v_gene: TRBV3-1/TRBV3-2; CDR3aa: CASSAGGGADTQYF; CDR3nt: TGTGCCAGCAGTGCGGGAGGTGGCGCAGATACGCAGTATTTT
d_gene: .; abundance: .; len: 16; j_gene: TRBJ1-6; v_gene: TRBV5-5; CDR3aa: CASRRELTTYNSPLHF; CDR3nt: TGTGCCAGCAGACGGGAGCTCACAACTTATAATTCACCCCTCCACTTT
d_gene: .; abundance: .; len: 18; j_gene: TRBJ2-7; v_gene: TRBV4-1; CDR3aa: CASSLQGGWPARPYEQYF; CDR3nt: TGCGCCAGCAGCCTCCAAGGAGGGTGGCCCGCACGGCCCTACGAGCAGTACTTC
d_gene: .; abundance: .; len: 15; j_gene: TRBJ2-4; v_gene: TRBV28; CDR3aa: CASSSPRLAKNIQYF; CDR3nt: TGTGCCAGCAGTTCCCCGCGGCTAGCCAAAAACATTCAGTACTTC
d_gene: .; abundance: few; len: 14; j_gene: TRBJ2-2; v_gene: TRBV27; CDR3aa: CASRMSSVIGELFF; CDR3nt: TGTGCCAGCAGGATGAGTTCGGTTATCGGGGAGCTGTTTTTT
d_gene: TRBD1; abundance: .; len: 17; j_gene: TRBJ2-6; v_gene: TRBV11-2; CDR3aa: CASSSSGTVTGANVLTF; CDR3nt: TGTGCCAGCAGCTCATCAGGGACAGTCACTGGGGCCAACGTCCTGACTTTC
d_gene: .; abundance: .; len: 14; j_gene: TRBJ1-2; v_gene: TRBV4-1; CDR3aa: CASSQDRGTGGYTF; CDR3nt: TGCGCCAGCAGCCAAGATCGGGGTACGGGTGGCTACACCTTC
d_gene: .; abundance: .; len: 13; j_gene: TRBJ2-2; v_gene: TRBV29-1; CDR3aa: CSGSGGRTGELFF; CDR3nt: TGCAGCGGTTCAGGGGGGCGCACCGGGGAGCTGTTTTTT
d_gene: TRBD1; abundance: .; len: 14; j_gene: TRBJ1-1; v_gene: TRBV9; CDR3aa: CASSVEDRVTEAFF; CDR3nt: TGTGCCAGCAGCGTAGAGGACAGGGTTACTGAAGCTTTCTTT